The 18 T cell receptor beta chains given below trace back to one sample, sequenced in a study of vaccination and CD4 T cells after COVID-19. For these TCRs, the target antigens are not known. Sequencing of cultured CD4+ T cell DNA used the Oncomine TCR Beta short-read assay. TCRdb re-derived calls from the PCR reads in MiXCR, one entry per CDR3 protein. This table has 23,000 or so distinct CDR3 sequences, roughly 44% appearing once. Time point of the sample: late sampling 161 to 241 days after vaccination in a few convalescent patients. The treatment was: roughly 10-day PBMC culture with coronavirus spike peptide pools or control peptides (ViraFEST assay). Material: CD4+ T cells from blood, cultured in vitro, obtained about 7 months after SARS-CoV-2 vaccination. These TCRs come from a human donor who had recovered from COVID-19.

This chain connects TRBV20-1 to TRBJ1-1; 7 nucleotides align to TRBD1. V shed 4 bases, J shed 7 bases, and the junction held 6 bases outside the gene matches. The length of the CDR3 is 12 residues. Germline CDR1 and CDR2: DFQATT and SNEGSKA (reference sequence). CDR3 bases: TGCAGTGCTAACGTGGGACAGCTTGAAGCTTTCTTT. Amino acid sequence: CSANVGQLEAFF.

This clonotype was seen more than once but under ten times. The chain couples TRBV19 to TRBJ2-5; no firm D call. Trimming left V 5 bases short and J 5 bases short, with 9 bases between. Germline V gene data show CDR1 as LNHDA and CDR2 as SQIVND (reference sequence). This CDR3 is built from 12 residues. For the CDR3, the DNA is TGTGCCAGTAGTGCCCAGAGGGAGACCCAGTACTTC. Residues: CASSAQRETQYF. Full variable domain (remainder filled in from reference TRBV19 and TRBJ2-5): DGGITQSPKYLFRKEGQNVTLSCEQNLNHDAMYWYRQDPGQGLRLIYYSQIVNDFQKGDIAEGYSVSREKKESFPLTVTSAQKNPTAFYLCASSAQRETQYFGPGTRLLVL.

The chain links TRBV20-1 to TRBJ2-7; 8 nucleotides agree with TRBD1. Per germline, CDR1 DFQATT and CDR2 SNEGSKA (reference sequence). The CDR3 totals 13 residues. V trimming: 4 bases; J trimming: 3 bases; junction bases outside the gene matches: 5. In nucleotides, the CDR3 is TGCAGTGCTACCGGGACAGGATACTACGAGCAGTACTTC. Encoded protein: CSATGTGYYEQYF.

The chain recombines TRBV20-1 with TRBJ2-5, with 13 bases matching TRBD2. The CDR3 spans 14 residues. Trimming at V came to 4 bases and at J to 4 bases, leaving 3 bases not matched to a gene. Germline CDR1 and CDR2: DFQATT and SNEGSKA (reference sequence). The CDR3 bases are TGCAGTGCTACCGGGACTAGCGGGATAGAGACCCAGTACTTC. Residues: CSATGTSGIETQYF.

This clonotype appeared a few times. The J gene is TRBJ2-7, the V gene TRBV6-1; 14 nucleotides agree with TRBD2. Germline V gives CDR1 MNHNS, CDR2 SASEGT. The CDR3 runs to 15 residues. With 5 bases clipped from V and 3 bases from J, the junction kept 3 bases outside the gene matches. For the CDR3, the DNA is TGTGCCAGCAGTCCCGGGACTAGCGGGGGCTACGAGCAGTACTTC. Amino acid sequence: CASSPGTSGGYEQYF.

The CDR3 is CSAEGVRTQGYTF. Here the CDR3 DNA reads TGCAGTGCGGAAGGTGTCAGAACTCAGGGCTACACCTTC. The chain links TRBV20-1 to TRBJ1-2; D is uncertain. This CDR3 has 13 amino acids. Per the germline V gene, CDR1 is DFQATT and CDR2 is SNEGSKA (reference sequence). Trimming shortened V by 6 bases and J by 8 bases, and 19 bases separated the two germline ends.

CDR3 protein: CSAEARGTIDTQYF. CDR3 nucleotide sequence: TGCAGTGCTGAGGCCCGGGGGACCATAGATACGCAGTATTTT. This chain joins TRBV20-1 and TRBJ2-3, with a tentative D call TRBD2 (6 bases). From germline, CDR1 is DFQATT and CDR2 SNEGSKA (reference sequence). The ends were cut back, 5 bases at V and 5 bases at J, with 17 bases in the middle. The CDR3 sequence is 14 residues long.

The genes are TRBV20-1 and TRBJ2-1; 7 bases line up with TRBD2. J gave up 2 bases and V 4 bases, and 11 bases lay outside the gene matches. The CDR3 length is 16 residues. In germline, CDR1 is DFQATT, CDR2 SNEGSKA (reference sequence). The CDR3: CSATGLAAGAYNEQFF. DNA for the CDR3: TGCAGTGCTACGGGTCTAGCGGCGGGAGCCTACAATGAGCAGTTCTTC.

J is TRBJ1-1 and V is TRBV4-2; 7 bases match TRBD1. V shed 0 bases and J 5 bases; nucleotides not matched to a gene: 6. This CDR3 is 15 amino acids long. CDR1 LGHNA and CDR2 YNFKEQ come from the germline V gene. CDR3 loop: CASSQEPTGKTEAFF. CDR3 coding DNA: TGTGCCAGCAGCCAAGAGCCGACAGGGAAGACTGAAGCTTTCTTT.

CDR3 sequence reads: CSVHAPREWYNEQFF. CDR3 coding DNA: TGCAGTGTCCACGCGCCGCGGGAGTGGTACAATGAGCAGTTCTTC. The chain combines TRBV20-1 with TRBJ2-1; 7 bases fit TRBD2. The CDR3 runs 15 residues. Per germline, CDR1 DFQATT and CDR2 SNEGSKA (reference sequence). V lost 7 bases, J lost 4 bases, and 13 bases stayed unmatched.

J is TRBJ2-3 and V is TRBV20-1; TRBD2 agrees at 12 bases. J gave up 3 bases and V 6 bases, and 4 bases lay outside the gene matches. Germline CDR1 reads DFQATT; CDR2 reads SNEGSKA (reference sequence). This CDR3 is 14 amino acids long. The CDR3 DNA reads TGCAGTGCGGTGACTAGCGGGAGAACAGATACGCAGTATTTT. It translates to CSAVTSGRTDTQYF.

The V gene is TRBV6-1, the J gene TRBJ2-7; 8 nucleotides align to TRBD1. This CDR3 is 13 amino acids long. V dropped 6 bases and J dropped 0; count of bases not matched to a gene: 1. Per germline, CDR1 MNHNS and CDR2 SASEGT. CDR3 amino acids: CASRTGVSYEQYF. The CDR3 DNA reads TGTGCCAGCAGGACAGGGGTCTCCTACGAGCAGTACTTC.

The V call is TRBV6-1, the J call TRBJ1-5; D remains ambiguous. The germline CDR1 and CDR2 sequences are MNHNS and SASEGT. The CDR3 is made up of 15 amino acids. The V end lost 2 bases, the J end lost 6 bases, and 14 bases lay between the germline ends. This CDR3 reads CASSESRERSQPQHF. The CDR3 region has the DNA TGTGCCAGCAGTGAATCGAGGGAACGGAGTCAGCCCCAGCATTTT.

This clonotype was seen a few times. The CDR3 sequence: CSARETGGPYGYTF. CDR3 coding DNA: TGCAGTGCTAGAGAGACAGGGGGCCCCTATGGCTACACCTTC. The V call is TRBV20-1, the J call TRBJ1-2; TRBD1 aligns across 10 bases. Germline V CDR1 and CDR2: DFQATT, SNEGSKA (reference sequence). This CDR3 is 14 amino acids long. V was pared by 0 bases and J by 4 bases, with 2 bases of the junction left unmatched.

The V call is TRBV27, the J call TRBJ2-5, with 9 bases lining up with TRBD2. V gave up 7 bases and J gave up 0 bases; unmatched junction bases: 6. Per germline, CDR1 MNHEY and CDR2 SMNVEV (reference sequence). The CDR3 is made up of 15 amino acids. This CDR3 is CASKTSGQYQETQYF. CDR3 nucleotide sequence: TGTGCCAGCAAGACTAGCGGACAATACCAAGAGACCCAGTACTTC.

The chain has TRBV19 and TRBJ1-5; D is unresolved. Deletions cut 5 bases from V and 6 bases from J, with 11 bases between. Germline V gene sequence: CDR1 LNHDA, CDR2 SQIVND (reference sequence). The CDR3 has 13 residues. As DNA, the CDR3 is TGTGCCAGTAGTGTGCTAGTGGGTCAGCCCCAGCATTTT. Protein: CASSVLVGQPQHF. Full variable domain (remainder filled in from reference TRBV19 and TRBJ1-5): DGGITQSPKYLFRKEGQNVTLSCEQNLNHDAMYWYRQDPGQGLRLIYYSQIVNDFQKGDIAEGYSVSREKKESFPLTVTSAQKNPTAFYLCASSVLVGQPQHFGDGTRLSIL.

This clonotype showed up just a few times. The chain uses TRBV28 and TRBJ2-5; D remains unclear. The germline CDR1 and CDR2 sequences are MDHEN and SYDVKM. V lost 4 bases and J 0 bases, leaving 12 bases between the germline ends. The CDR3 is 15 residues long. CDR3 in DNA: TGTGCCAGCAGTTCCCTAATGACCGACCAAGAGACCCAGTACTTC. Translated, it gives CASSSLMTDQETQYF.

The chain carries TRBV7-2 and TRBJ2-5, with unresolved D. This CDR3 contains 14 residues. CDR1 is SGHTA, CDR2 FQGNSA, per germline. Deletions cut 3 bases from V and 5 bases from J, with 13 bases between. The CDR3 reads CASSFNGFGETQYF. The CDR3 DNA follows: TGTGCCAGCAGCTTTAACGGGTTTGGGGAGACCCAGTACTTC.